This T cell receptor beta chain comes out of a study of neurological immune-mediated disorders. About the research overall: About 90% of the 34 multiple sclerosis patients had relapsing-remitting disease; 3 had secondary progressive.

TCRdb analysed the 5' RACE reads with MiXCR anew, one entry per CDR3 protein. The repertoire holds 55,000 to 75,000 distinct CDR3 sequences, with 2% to 2.5% as singletons. This clonotype showed up many times. The sequenced sample consisted of PBMCs. The receptor was isolated from a man in his forties or fifties with multiple sclerosis.

In DNA form, the CDR3 reads TGTGCCACCAGCAGAGATCGGGGAAACTATGGCTACACCTTC. Encoded protein: CATSRDRGNYGYTF. V usage is TRBV15 and J usage is TRBJ1-2; unclear D gene. Germline CDR1 is LNHNV and CDR2 is YYDKDF (reference sequence). The CDR3 covers 14 residues. Trimming removed 0 bases from V and 2 bases from J, with 7 bases in between.